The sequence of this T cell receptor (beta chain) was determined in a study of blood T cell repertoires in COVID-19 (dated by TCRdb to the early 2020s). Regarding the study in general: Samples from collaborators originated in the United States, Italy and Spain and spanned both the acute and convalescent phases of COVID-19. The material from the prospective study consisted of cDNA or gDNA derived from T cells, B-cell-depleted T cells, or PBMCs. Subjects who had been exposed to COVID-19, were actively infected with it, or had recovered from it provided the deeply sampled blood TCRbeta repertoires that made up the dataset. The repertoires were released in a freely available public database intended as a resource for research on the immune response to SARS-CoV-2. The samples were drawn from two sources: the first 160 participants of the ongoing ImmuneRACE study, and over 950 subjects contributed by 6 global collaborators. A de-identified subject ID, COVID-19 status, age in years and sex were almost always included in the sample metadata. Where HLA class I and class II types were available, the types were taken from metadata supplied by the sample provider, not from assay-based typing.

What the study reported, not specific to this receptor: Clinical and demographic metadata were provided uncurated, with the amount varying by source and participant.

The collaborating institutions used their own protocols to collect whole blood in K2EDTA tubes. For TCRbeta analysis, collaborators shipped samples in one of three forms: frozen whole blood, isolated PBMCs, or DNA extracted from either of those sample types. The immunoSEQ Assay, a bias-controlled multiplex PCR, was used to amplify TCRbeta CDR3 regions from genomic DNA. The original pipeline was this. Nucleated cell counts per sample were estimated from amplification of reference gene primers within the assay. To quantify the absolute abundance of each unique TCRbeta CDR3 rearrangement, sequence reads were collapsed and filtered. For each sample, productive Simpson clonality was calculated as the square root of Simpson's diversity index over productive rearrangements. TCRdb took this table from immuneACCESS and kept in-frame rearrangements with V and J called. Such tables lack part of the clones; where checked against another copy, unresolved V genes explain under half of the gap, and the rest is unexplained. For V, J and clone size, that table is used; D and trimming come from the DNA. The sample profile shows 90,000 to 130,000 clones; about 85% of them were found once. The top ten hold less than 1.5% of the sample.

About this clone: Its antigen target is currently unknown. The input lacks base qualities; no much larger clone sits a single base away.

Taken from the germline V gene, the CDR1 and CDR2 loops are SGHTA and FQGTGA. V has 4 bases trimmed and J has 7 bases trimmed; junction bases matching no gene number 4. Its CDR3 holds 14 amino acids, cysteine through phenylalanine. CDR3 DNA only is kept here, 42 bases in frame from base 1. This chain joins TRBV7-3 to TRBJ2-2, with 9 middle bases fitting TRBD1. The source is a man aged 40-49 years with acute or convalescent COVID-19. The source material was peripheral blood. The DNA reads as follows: TGTGCCAGCAGCTCCCCGGGACAGGGCGGGGAGCTGTTTTTT. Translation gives CASSSPGQGGELFF.